A selection of T cell receptor beta chains follows, all from one sample in a study of Graves' ophthalmopathy and Graves' hyperthyroidism. MiXCR, applied by TCRdb to the multiplex PCR reads, yields one record per CDR3 protein. Here the sample spans 200,000 to 250,000 distinct CDR3 sequences, about a fifth being singletons. Sequenced sample: peripheral blood. The receptors stem from a woman between 45 and 65 years old with Graves' ophthalmopathy. CDR3s include the opening cysteine and the closing phenylalanine or tryptophan. The D gene is left open where the match is weak. Size is stated for part of the rows, as once, few or many counts, or as a class when the clone is expanded.

>TRBD1|many|15|TRBJ2-7|TRBV28
CASRRRDRYPYEQYF
TGTGCCAGCAGACGCCGGGACAGGTACCCCTACGAGCAGTACTTC
>NA|many|16|TRBJ2-7|TRBV6-1
CASRVDPLGTNYEQYF
TGTGCCAGCAGGGTTGACCCCCTCGGGACAAACTACGAGCAGTACTTC
>NA|few|13|TRBJ2-5|TRBV5-1
CASSYNSQETQYF
TGCGCCAGCAGCTACAATTCCCAAGAGACCCAGTACTTC
>NA|many|16|TRBJ1-4|TRBV6-4
CASSPPSSSVDEKLFF
TGTGCCAGCAGTCCCCCATCGTCCTCCGTGGATGAAAAACTGTTTTTT
>TRBD2|many|16|TRBJ2-1|TRBV7-2
CAQGGPAGGPENEQFF
TGTGCTCAAGGAGGTCCAGCGGGAGGGCCTGAAAATGAGCAGTTCTTC
>NA|many|13|TRBJ1-5|TRBV30
CAWSVGVTQPQHF
TGTGCCTGGAGTGTCGGGGTAACTCAGCCCCAGCATTTT
>TRBD1|many|16|TRBJ1-1|TRBV5-5
CASSWETGRMNTEAFF
TGTGCCAGCAGCTGGGAGACAGGGAGAATGAACACTGAAGCTTTCTTT
>NA|many|15|TRBJ2-7|TRBV11-2
CASSPVANDNYEQYF
TGTGCCAGCAGCCCCGTCGCCAACGACAACTACGAGCAGTACTTC
>TRBD2|many|14|TRBJ2-5|TRBV13
CASSRWLAGQTQYF
TGTGCCAGCAGCCGCTGGCTAGCGGGCCAGACCCAGTACTTC
>NA|NA|14|TRBJ1-1|TRBV28
CASSLGRGGTEAFF
TGTGCCAGCAGTTTGGGGCGAGGGGGCACTGAAGCTTTCTTT
>TRBD1|many|14|TRBJ1-1|TRBV28
CASSPPGQGARAFF
TGTGCCAGCAGTCCCCCGGGACAGGGGGCGCGGGCTTTCTTT
>TRBD1|many|16|TRBJ2-5|TRBV28
CASSSWSGGGQETQYF
TGTGCCAGCAGTTCGTGGTCAGGGGGTGGCCAAGAGACCCAGTACTTC
>TRBD2|many|16|TRBJ2-5|TRBV15
CATSRDRSGGSGTQYF
TGTGCCACCAGCAGAGACCGCTCGGGGGGATCGGGAACCCAGTACTTC
>TRBD2|many|14|TRBJ2-5|TRBV30
CAWSVSGMGETQYF
TGTGCCTGGAGTGTGAGCGGGATGGGGGAGACCCAGTACTTC
>NA|many|12|TRBJ2-7|TRBV20-1
CSAKTAFYEQYF
TGCAGTGCTAAGACAGCTTTCTACGAGCAGTACTTC
>TRBD2|NA|14|TRBJ2-7|TRBV7-3
CASSPTREADEQYF
TGTGCCAGCAGCCCAACGCGGGAGGCGGACGAGCAGTACTTC
>NA|many|16|TRBJ2-3|TRBV18
CASSPPLRESTDTQYF
TGTGCCAGCTCACCCCCTTTAAGGGAAAGCACAGATACGCAGTATTTT
>NA|NA|16|TRBJ1-1|TRBV12-3/TRBV12-4
CASNQIGGPGGTEAFF
TGTGCCAGCAACCAAATCGGGGGGCCCGGTGGCACTGAAGCTTTCTTT
>TRBD1|many|14|TRBJ2-7|TRBV12-3/TRBV12-4
CASSTGQGLGEQYF
TGTGCCAGCAGCACCGGACAGGGTCTGGGCGAGCAGTACTTC
>NA|many|12|TRBJ2-7|TRBV12-3/TRBV12-4
CASRGLAYEQYF
TGTGCCAGCAGGGGGCTAGCTTACGAGCAGTACTTC
>NA|many|16|TRBJ2-2|TRBV19
CASGIGTTSQAGELFF
TGTGCCAGTGGCATAGGGACCACAAGTCAGGCCGGGGAGCTGTTTTTT
>NA|few|15|TRBJ2-5|TRBV7-8
CASSQGVAAQETQYF
TGTGCCAGCAGTCAGGGGGTAGCGGCACAAGAGACCCAGTACTTC
>NA|many|14|TRBJ2-2|TRBV5-1
CASSLVVNTGELFF
TGCGCCAGCAGCTTGGTTGTCAATACCGGGGAGCTGTTTTTT
>TRBD1|NA|16|TRBJ1-1|TRBV6-5
CASRLAGTALNTEAFF
TGTGCCAGCAGACTCGCCGGGACAGCGTTGAACACTGAAGCTTTCTTT
>TRBD2|many|19|TRBJ2-5|TRBV4-1
CASSPRQASGRALEETQYF
TGCGCCAGCAGCCCACGCCAGGCTAGCGGGAGGGCCCTTGAAGAGACCCAGTACTTC
>NA|many|13|TRBJ1-1|TRBV12-3/TRBV12-4
CASSQQGRSEAFF
TGTGCCAGCAGTCAACAGGGACGGTCTGAAGCTTTCTTT
>TRBD2|NA|14|TRBJ2-7|TRBV5-1
CASTLAGDLYEQYF
TGCGCCAGCACACTAGCGGGAGATCTTTACGAGCAGTACTTC
>TRBD1|many|13|TRBJ2-7|TRBV20-1
CSASSGQNYEQYF
TGCAGTGCTAGCTCGGGACAGAACTACGAGCAGTACTTC
>NA|many|14|TRBJ2-7|TRBV28
CASSPAPVSYEQYF
TGTGCCAGCAGTCCCGCCCCAGTTTCCTACGAGCAGTACTTC
>NA|many|12|TRBJ2-7|TRBV7-2
CASSRSSLEQYF
TGTGCCAGCAGCCGGAGTAGTCTTGAGCAGTACTTC
>NA|many|14|TRBJ1-1|TRBV6-2/TRBV6-3
CASRGTHQNTEAFF
TGTGCCAGCAGGGGAACACACCAGAACACTGAAGCTTTCTTT
>TRBD2|few|13|TRBJ2-7|TRBV20-1
CSAWTSGPYEQYF
TGCAGTGCTTGGACTAGCGGTCCCTACGAGCAGTACTTC
>NA|many|15|TRBJ1-1|TRBV12-3/TRBV12-4
CASSLAGRLVSEAFF
TGTGCCAGCAGTTTAGCGGGCAGGCTGGTCTCTGAAGCTTTCTTT
>NA|many|15|TRBJ1-5|TRBV2
CASTLDNPKDQPQHF
TGTGCCAGCACTCTCGACAACCCCAAGGATCAGCCCCAGCATTTT
>TRBD1|few|12|TRBJ1-2|TRBV12-3/TRBV12-4
CASSGTGRGYTF
TGTGCCAGCAGTGGGACAGGGAGGGGCTACACCTTC
>NA|NA|13|TRBJ2-7|TRBV6-1
CTSTRDPTYEQYF
TGTACCAGCACCCGGGACCCGACCTACGAGCAGTACTTC
>NA|many|14|TRBJ2-7|TRBV28
CASSLFSNTYEQYF
TGTGCCAGCAGTTTATTCAGTAACACCTACGAGCAGTACTTC
>NA|many|9|TRBJ2-7|TRBV6-1
CASQYEQYF
TGTGCCAGCCAATACGAGCAGTACTTC
>NA|many|18|TRBJ2-7|TRBV13
CASSLGPFSGDSSYEQYF
TGTGCCAGCAGCTTAGGGCCCTTCTCAGGGGATAGCTCCTACGAGCAGTACTTC
>TRBD2|many|14|TRBJ2-7|TRBV4-2
CASSQDGGSYEQYF
TGTGCCAGCAGCCAAGACGGGGGGTCCTACGAGCAGTACTTC
>NA|NA|14|TRBJ2-5|TRBV28
CASSSWTAQETQYF
TGTGCCAGCAGCTCCTGGACAGCACAAGAGACCCAGTACTTC
>TRBD1|many|14|TRBJ2-5|TRBV6-1
CASSLRTGWGTQYF
TGTGCCAGCAGCCTACGGACAGGGTGGGGGACCCAGTACTTC
>NA|NA|14|TRBJ2-7|TRBV28
CASSDVRTGLEQYF
TGTGCCAGCAGTGATGTAAGGACGGGATTGGAGCAGTACTTC
>TRBD1|many|15|TRBJ1-6|TRBV25-1
CASRRTGAYNSPLHF
TGTGCCAGCAGAAGGACAGGGGCCTATAATTCACCCCTCCACTTT
>TRBD2|many|13|TRBJ2-5|TRBV20-1
CSALAGNQETQYF
TGCAGTGCTCTAGCGGGAAACCAAGAGACCCAGTACTTC
>TRBD1|NA|14|TRBJ2-7|TRBV7-3
CASSPSTGGYEQYF
TGTGCCAGCAGCCCCTCGACAGGGGGGTACGAGCAGTACTTC